This T cell receptor (beta chain) was identified during a study of CD8 T cells in ankylosing spondylitis. Study results and caveats: Apparently characteristic of ankylosing spondylitis blood was a TCR beta motif (fewer than ten highly homologous variants). Significant enrichment of disease-linked clones was reported in matched ankylosing spondylitis synovial fluid.

To note about this clonotype: Its antigen is unidentified.

The authors made TCR beta libraries by quantitative 5'-RACE with molecular barcodes. MiXCR, run by TCRdb on the 5' RACE reads, gives a single entry per CDR3 protein. Of approximately 550,000 distinct CDR3 sequences listed, about 13% are singletons. The sequence was obtained from a male donor with ankylosing spondylitis. The sample was blood, either unsorted or a sorted T cell fraction (not recorded which).

The CDR3 region is CASSLALEGVYGYTF. The CDR3 DNA follows: TGCGCCAGCAGCTTGGCCCTGGAGGGGGTCTATGGCTACACCTTC. The genes are TRBV5-1 and TRBJ1-2, with D perhaps matching TRBD1 (6 bases). CDR1 and CDR2 (germline): SGHRS, YFSETQ. V was pared by 0 bases and J by 4 bases, with 13 bases between. CDR3 length equals 15 residues.